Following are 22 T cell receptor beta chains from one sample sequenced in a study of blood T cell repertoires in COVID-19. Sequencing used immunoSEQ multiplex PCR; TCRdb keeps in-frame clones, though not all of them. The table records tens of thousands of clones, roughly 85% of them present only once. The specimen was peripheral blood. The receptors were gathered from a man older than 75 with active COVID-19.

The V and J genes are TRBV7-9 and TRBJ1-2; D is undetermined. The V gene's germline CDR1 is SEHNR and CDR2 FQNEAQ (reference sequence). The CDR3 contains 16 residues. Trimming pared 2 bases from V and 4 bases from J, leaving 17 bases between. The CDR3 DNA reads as TGTGCCAGCAGCTTATCTTCAGAATCAAAATCCTATGGCTACACCTTC. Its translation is CASSLSSESKSYGYTF.

The CDR3: CASSLQGLSFTEAFF. As DNA, the CDR3 is TGTGCCAGCAGCTTACAGGGATTATCGTTCACTGAAGCTTTCTTT. This rearrangement joins TRBV7-2 to TRBJ1-1; TRBD1 might be the D (5 bases). Germline CDR1 and CDR2: SGHTA and FQGNSA. V was shortened by 2 bases and J by 4 bases, with 14 bases between the two germline ends. The CDR3 spans 15 residues.

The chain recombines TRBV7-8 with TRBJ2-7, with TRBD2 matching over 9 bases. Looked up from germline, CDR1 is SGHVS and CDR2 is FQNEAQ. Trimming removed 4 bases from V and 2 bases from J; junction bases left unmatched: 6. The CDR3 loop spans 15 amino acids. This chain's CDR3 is CASSSSPSGTYEQYF. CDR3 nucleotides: TGTGCCAGCAGCTCGAGCCCTAGCGGGACCTACGAGCAGTACTTC.

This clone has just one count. CDR3 sequence (DNA): TGTGCCAGCAGTTACTCGTGGGAGGTGAGTGAGCAGTTCTTC. The encoded protein is CASSYSWEVSEQFF. This rearrangement joins TRBV6-5 to TRBJ2-1, with D possibly TRBD2 on 6 matching bases. CDR1 and CDR2 (germline): MNHEY, SVGAGI. CDR3 length equals 14 residues. V dropped 0 bases and J dropped 9 bases, with 12 bases sitting between them.

CDR3 nucleotides: TGTGCCAGCAGCTCCAGGGGTTACGAGCAGTACTTC. Translated, it gives CASSSRGYEQYF. This chain links TRBV5-4 with TRBJ2-7; perhaps TRBD1 as D (6 bases). CDR3 length: 12 amino acids. Trimming shortened V by 3 bases and J by 4 bases, and 8 bases separated the two germline ends. Germline V gene data show CDR1 as SGHNT and CDR2 as YYREEE (reference sequence).

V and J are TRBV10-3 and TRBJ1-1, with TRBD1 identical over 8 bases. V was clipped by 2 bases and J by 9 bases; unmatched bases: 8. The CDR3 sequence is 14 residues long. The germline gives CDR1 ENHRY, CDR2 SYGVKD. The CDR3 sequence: CAISEAHRDRKAFF. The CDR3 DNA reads TGTGCCATCAGTGAGGCGCACCGGGACAGGAAAGCTTTCTTT.

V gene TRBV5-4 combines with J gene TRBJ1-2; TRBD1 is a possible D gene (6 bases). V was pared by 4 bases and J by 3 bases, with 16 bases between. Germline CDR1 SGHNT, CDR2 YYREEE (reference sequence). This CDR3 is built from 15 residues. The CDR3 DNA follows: TGTGCCAGCAGCCAACCACAGGGAGTAGACTATGGCTACACCTTC. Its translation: CASSQPQGVDYGYTF.

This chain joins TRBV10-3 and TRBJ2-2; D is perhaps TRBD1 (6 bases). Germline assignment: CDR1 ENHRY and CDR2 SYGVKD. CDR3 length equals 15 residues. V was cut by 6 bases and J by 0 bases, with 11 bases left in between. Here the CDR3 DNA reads TGTGCCATCAGAACAGGGACGGCGAACACCGGGGAGCTGTTTTTT. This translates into CAIRTGTANTGELFF.

The CDR3 bases are TGTGCCACCAGTGATTACGCGGGACAGACCACAGATACGCAGTATTTT. It translates to CATSDYAGQTTDTQYF. The chain couples TRBV24-1 to TRBJ2-3; the D gene is possibly TRBD1 (7 bases). Germline V gene lookup returns CDR1 KGHDR and CDR2 SFDVKD. The germline V and J ends were trimmed by 2 bases and 2 bases, with 13 bases remaining between them. This CDR3 comprises 16 residues.

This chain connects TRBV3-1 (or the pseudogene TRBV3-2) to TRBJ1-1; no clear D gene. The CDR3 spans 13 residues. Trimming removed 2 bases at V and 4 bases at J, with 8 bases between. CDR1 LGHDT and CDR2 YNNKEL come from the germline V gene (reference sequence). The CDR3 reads CASSQTRGTEAFF. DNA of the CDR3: TGTGCCAGCAGCCAAACACGAGGCACTGAAGCTTTCTTT.

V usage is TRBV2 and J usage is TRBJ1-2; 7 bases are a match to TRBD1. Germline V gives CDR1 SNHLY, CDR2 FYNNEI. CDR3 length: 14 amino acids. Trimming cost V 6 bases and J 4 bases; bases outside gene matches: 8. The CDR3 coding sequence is TGTGCCAGCAGGGGGGCCCGGGACAGCTATGGCTACACCTTC. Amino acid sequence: CASRGARDSYGYTF.

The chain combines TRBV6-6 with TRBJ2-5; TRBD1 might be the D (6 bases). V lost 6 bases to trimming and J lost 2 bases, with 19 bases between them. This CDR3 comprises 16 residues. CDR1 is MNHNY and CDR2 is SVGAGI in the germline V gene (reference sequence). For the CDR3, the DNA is TGTGCCAGCAGCCACATGGGGGCTGGGGGACAAGAGACCCAGTACTTC. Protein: CASSHMGAGGQETQYF.

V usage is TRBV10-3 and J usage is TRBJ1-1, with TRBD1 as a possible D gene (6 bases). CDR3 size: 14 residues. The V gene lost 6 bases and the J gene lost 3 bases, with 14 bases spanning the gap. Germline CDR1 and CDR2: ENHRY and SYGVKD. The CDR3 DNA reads TGTGCCATCAGCCCCACAGGGAAATACACTGAAGCTTTCTTT. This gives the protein CAISPTGKYTEAFF.

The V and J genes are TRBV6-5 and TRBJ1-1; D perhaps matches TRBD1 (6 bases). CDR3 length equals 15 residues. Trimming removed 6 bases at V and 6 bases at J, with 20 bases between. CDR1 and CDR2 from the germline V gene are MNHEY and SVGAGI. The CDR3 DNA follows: TGTGCCAGCAGCCGACAAGAATTCAGGGGACCTGAAGCTTTCTTT. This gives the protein CASSRQEFRGPEAFF.

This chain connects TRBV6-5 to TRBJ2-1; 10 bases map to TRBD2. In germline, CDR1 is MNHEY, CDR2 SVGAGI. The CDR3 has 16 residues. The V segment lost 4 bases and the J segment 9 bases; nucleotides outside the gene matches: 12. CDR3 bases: TGTGCCAGCAGTTCCGAGGGAGCGGGGGGGCGGTCTGAGCAGTTCTTC. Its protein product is CASSSEGAGGRSEQFF.

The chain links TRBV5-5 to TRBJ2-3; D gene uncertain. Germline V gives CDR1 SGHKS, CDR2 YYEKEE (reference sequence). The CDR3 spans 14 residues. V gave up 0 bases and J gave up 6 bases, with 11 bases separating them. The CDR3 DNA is TGTGCCAGCAGCTTGGGGTCCAAGCGTGATACGCAGTATTTT. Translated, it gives CASSLGSKRDTQYF.

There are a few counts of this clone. The CDR3 coding sequence is TGTGCCTGGAGTACCGGGACAGGCTATGGCTACACCTTC. Its translation: CAWSTGTGYGYTF. This chain joins TRBV30 and TRBJ1-2; 8 nucleotides line up with TRBD1. With 2 bases clipped from V and 4 bases from J, the junction kept 3 bases outside the gene matches. The CDR3 is 13 residues long. Germline values: CDR1 GTSNPN, CDR2 SVGIG (reference sequence).

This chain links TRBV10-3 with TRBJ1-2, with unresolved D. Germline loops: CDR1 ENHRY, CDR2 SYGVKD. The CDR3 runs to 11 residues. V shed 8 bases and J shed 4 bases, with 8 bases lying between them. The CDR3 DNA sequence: TGTGCCATCCGCGTCTTCTATGGCTACACCTTC. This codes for CAIRVFYGYTF.

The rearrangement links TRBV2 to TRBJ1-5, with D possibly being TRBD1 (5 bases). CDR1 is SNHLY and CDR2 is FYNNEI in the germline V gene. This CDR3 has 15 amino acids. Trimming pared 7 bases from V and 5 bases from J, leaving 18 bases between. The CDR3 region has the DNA TGTGCCAGCACCGGCGCAACGGGGGGTTATCAGCCCCAGCATTTT. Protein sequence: CASTGATGGYQPQHF. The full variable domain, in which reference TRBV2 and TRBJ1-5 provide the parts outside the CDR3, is EPEVTQTPSHQVTQMGQEVILRCVPISNHLYFYWYRQILGQKVEFLVSFYNNEISEKSEIFDDQFSVERPDGSNFTLKIRSTKLEDSAMYFCASTGATGGYQPQHFGDGTRLSIL.

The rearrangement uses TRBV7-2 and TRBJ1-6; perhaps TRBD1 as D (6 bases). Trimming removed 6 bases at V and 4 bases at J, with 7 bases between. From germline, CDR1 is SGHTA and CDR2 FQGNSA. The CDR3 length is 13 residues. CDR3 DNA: TGTGCCAGCAGGGACAGTTATAATTCACCCCTCCACTTT. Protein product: CASRDSYNSPLHF.

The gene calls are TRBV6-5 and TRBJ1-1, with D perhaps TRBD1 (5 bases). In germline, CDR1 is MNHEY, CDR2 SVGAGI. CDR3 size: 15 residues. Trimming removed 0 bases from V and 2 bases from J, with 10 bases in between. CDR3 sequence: CASSYSTGFNTEAFF. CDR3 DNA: TGTGCCAGCAGTTACTCCACAGGTTTCAACACTGAAGCTTTCTTT.

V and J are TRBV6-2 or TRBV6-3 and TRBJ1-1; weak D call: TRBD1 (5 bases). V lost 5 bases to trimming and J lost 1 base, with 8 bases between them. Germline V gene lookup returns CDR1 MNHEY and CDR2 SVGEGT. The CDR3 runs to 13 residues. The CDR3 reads CASSDQGNTEAFF. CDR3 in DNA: TGTGCCAGCAGTGATCAGGGGAACACTGAAGCTTTCTTT.